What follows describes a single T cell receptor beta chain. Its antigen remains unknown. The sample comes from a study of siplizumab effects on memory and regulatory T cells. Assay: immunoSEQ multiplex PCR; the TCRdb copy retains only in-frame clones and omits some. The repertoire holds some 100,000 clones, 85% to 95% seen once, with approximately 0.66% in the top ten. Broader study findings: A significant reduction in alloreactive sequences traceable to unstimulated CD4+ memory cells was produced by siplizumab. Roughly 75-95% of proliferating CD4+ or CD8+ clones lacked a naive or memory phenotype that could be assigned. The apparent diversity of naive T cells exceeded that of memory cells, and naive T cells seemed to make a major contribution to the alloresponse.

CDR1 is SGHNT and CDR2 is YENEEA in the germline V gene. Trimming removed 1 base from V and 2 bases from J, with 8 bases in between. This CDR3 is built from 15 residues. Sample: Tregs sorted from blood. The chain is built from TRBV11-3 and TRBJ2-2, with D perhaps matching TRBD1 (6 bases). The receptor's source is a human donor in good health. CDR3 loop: CASSLARGNTGELFF. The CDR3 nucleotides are TGTGCCAGCAGCTTAGCCAGGGGTAACACCGGGGAGCTGTTTTTT.